This T cell receptor beta chain derives from a study of response to subunit inactivated influenza vaccine (dated by TCRdb to between 2017 and 2018). Regarding the research as a whole: Deep quantitative profiling of the T cell receptor repertoire was used in the study to follow responses to a trivalent subunit inactivated influenza vaccine.

The investigation overall reported the following: According to the authors, only a limited number of new T cells may be recruited by each seasonal influenza vaccination.

Taken from the germline V gene, the CDR1 and CDR2 loops are SGHRS and YFSETQ. The junction shows trimming of 4 bases on V and 5 bases on J, and the gene matches do not reach 5 bases of it. The CDR3 numbers 15 residues from cysteine through phenylalanine. Only the CDR3 DNA stays, 45 bases, in frame from base 1. Libraries were built with RT-PCR. Sequenced using an Illumina HiSeq 2500. TCRdb handled the public reads itself, with Q25 trimming in fastp and clone calling in MiXCR, and kept productive beta chains. Entries that share a CDR3 protein sequence are merged under the most common genes and DNA. This sample lists hundreds of thousands of distinct CDR3 sequences; approximately 15% were detected once. The top ten constitute approximately 3% of the sample. On this clonotype: There is no known antigen for this receptor. Base qualities are not at hand, and no much larger clone is one base apart.

The sequences come from CD4+ T cells sorted from PBMCs, collected around 25 months after vaccination. Here the chain combines TRBV5-1 and TRBJ1-6; 8 junctional bases match TRBD1. This clonotype was sampled from a man aged 50 to 69 who received an inactivated influenza vaccine. Donor details come from another sample of the same person, matched by shared clones. The nucleotide sequence reads TGCGCCAGCAGCGTCAGACAGGGGAATAATTCACCCCTCCACTTT. This gives the protein CASSVRQGNNSPLHF.